This T cell receptor (beta chain) appears in the sequencing data of a study of blood T cell repertoires in COVID-19. Study summary: Collection of acute and convalescent COVID-19 samples took place in the United States, Italy and Spain. Nucleic acid was either cDNA or gDNA, and it came from T cells, B-cell-depleted T cells, or PBMCs.

Repertoires were generated with immunoSEQ multiplex PCR, while TCRdb's copy carries only in-frame clones and drops some. Among around 330,000 clones listed, roughly 88% were seen once. Sequencing was performed on peripheral blood. The clonotype comes from a young woman with COVID-19, enrolled during active disease.

The CDR3 spells CASSFGSGGRADTQYF. In DNA, the CDR3 is TGTGCCAGCAGCTTCGGCAGCGGGGGCCGGGCAGATACGCAGTATTTT. The V and J genes are TRBV7-9 and TRBJ2-3; TRBD2 aligns across 8 bases. This CDR3 contains 16 residues. The junction had 9 bases not matched to a gene; V was cut back by 3 bases and J by 4 bases. Germline CDR1 is SEHNR and CDR2 is FQNEAQ (reference sequence).